The sequence of this TCR beta chain was determined in a study of shared clonotypes between healthy human individuals. Original analysis: ImmunoSEQ output held junction-only sequences without quality scores, so filtering differed. TCRdb keeps only in-frame clones here, not all; method: immunoSEQ multiplex PCR. The V and J calls and the clone size are those of that table, but D and trimming were determined from the DNA. The table records approximately 2,300,000 clones, roughly 90% of them present only once. A remark on this clone: Other DNA sequences in the sample encode the same CDR3.

J gave up 2 bases and V 5 bases, and 7 bases lay outside the gene matches. CDR3 length: 16 amino acids. Looked up from germline, CDR1 is MDHEN and CDR2 is SYDVKM. Adults of Caucasian background living in Nashville, Tennessee made up all donors. The chain employs TRBV28 and TRBJ1-5; 9 bases fit TRBD1. The source is a man aged 18-30 years in good health. Some clones in this sample may be carry-over from other donors' samples. Sequences were obtained from naive CD4+ T cells from PBMCs. Subset defined: CD45RA+ positively selected. CDR3 in amino acids: CASSTPDRGGNQPQHF. As DNA, the CDR3 is TGTGCCAGCAGTACGCCGGACAGGGGAGGCAATCAGCCCCAGCATTTT.